This section outlines one T cell receptor beta chain sequence together with its context. Its antigen is unidentified. This entry belongs to a study of tissue T cells after allogeneic stem cell transplantation. This CDR3 is built from 12 residues. Germline V gene lookup returns CDR1 SQVTM and CDR2 ANQGSEA. Findings of the study overall: Only a limited share of tissue TCRs appeared in blood or spleen. Within patients, tissue anatomy strongly shaped TCR repertoire composition.

Sequencing of TCRbeta CDR3 at survey depth gave sequences and template counts. Only in-frame clones appear in the TCRdb table, and some are missing; sequencing was by immunoSEQ multiplex PCR. The data show fewer than 30,000 clones, with roughly 80% seen just once and around 7.2% held by the top ten. Sequenced material: tissue from the ileum, taken at autopsy. The genes are TRBV29-1 and TRBJ1-1; maybe TRBD1 (5 bases). This sequence was found in a female donor aged 60 or older with lung cancer. CDR3 residues: CSCGGGRGSAFF. CDR3 in DNA: TGCAGTTGTGGGGGGGGTCGAGGGTCGGCTTTCTTT.